The 25 T cell receptor beta chains presented below share a single source sample, sequenced in a study of blood T cell repertoires in COVID-19 (dated by TCRdb to the early 2020s). The library was produced with the immunoSEQ multiplex PCR assay. TCRdb retrieved this table from immuneACCESS and kept in-frame rearrangements only. Not all clones are present; in checked studies, unresolved V genes account for under half, and no reason is known for the remainder. The sample table records under 200,000 clones; more than 70% of these occur just once. The ten largest clones capture 15% to 20% of the sample. The material sequenced was PBMCs or T cells enriched from blood (not recorded which). All receptors derive from a man in his sixties who had recovered from COVID-19.

This rearrangement joins TRBV5-4 to TRBJ1-6; D is possibly TRBD1 (6 bases). Trimming removed 5 bases from V and 2 bases from J, with 14 bases in between. The CDR3 has 16 residues. From germline, CDR1 is SGHNT and CDR2 YYREEE (reference sequence). DNA of the CDR3: TGTGCCAGCAGTTCTCGGACAGAAGCCTATAATTCACCCCTCCACTTT. Amino acids: CASSSRTEAYNSPLHF.

This clone showed up many times. This chain joins TRBV7-6 and TRBJ2-2, with TRBD1 matching over 7 bases. This CDR3 is 15 amino acids long. Germline trimming cut 5 bases from V and 4 bases from J; bases unmatched to any gene: 7. Germline-derived CDR1 and CDR2 are SGHVS and FNYEAQ. CDR3 sequence: CASSPGQVRTGELFF. The DNA of the CDR3 is TGTGCCAGCAGCCCCGGACAGGTTCGCACCGGGGAGCTGTTTTTT. The whole variable domain, filled in from reference TRBV7-6 and TRBJ2-2, reads GAGVSQSPRYKVTKRGQDVALRCDPISGHVSLYWYRQALGQGPEFLTYFNYEAQQDKSGLPNDRFSAERPEGSISTLTIQRTEQRDSAMYRCASSPGQVRTGELFFGEGSRLTVL.

CDR3 bases: TGTGCCAGCAGTCCACTTTTTTCAGCGGAGACCCAGTACTTC. This codes for CASSPLFSAETQYF. V usage is TRBV27 and J usage is TRBJ2-5; D unclear. Trimming removed 5 bases from V and 5 bases from J, with 15 bases in between. CDR3 length equals 14 residues. In germline, CDR1 is MNHEY, CDR2 SMNVEV (reference sequence).

The chain recombines TRBV6-1 with TRBJ2-6; unclear D gene. V gave up 2 bases and J gave up 0 bases, with 8 bases separating them. CDR1 MNHNS and CDR2 SASEGT come from the germline V gene. The CDR3 is made up of 16 amino acids. DNA for the CDR3: TGTGCCAGCAGTGAAAACCGGTTCTCTGGGGCCAACGTCCTGACTTTC. It specifies CASSENRFSGANVLTF.

The genes are TRBV28 and TRBJ1-2; possibly TRBD1 for D (5 bases). Germline V lookup: CDR1 MDHEN, CDR2 SYDVKM. Trimming cost V 4 bases and J 3 bases, with 15 bases left between them. This CDR3 spans 15 amino acids. This CDR3 is CASSSPARGDYGYTF. In DNA form, the CDR3 reads TGTGCCAGCAGTTCTCCGGCCCGGGGGGACTATGGCTACACCTTC.

The chain joins TRBV29-1 to TRBJ2-7; 11 positions agree with TRBD2. Germline CDR1 SQVTM, CDR2 ANQGSEA. The ends lost 5 bases at V and 3 bases at J; junction bases unmatched: 12. CDR3 length: 16 residues. CDR3 in DNA: TGCAGCGTTAACGTCCGACTAGCGGGACTACGCTACGAGCAGTACTTC. This gives the protein CSVNVRLAGLRYEQYF.

The rearrangement links TRBV28 to TRBJ1-3; no definite D call. This CDR3 is built from 16 residues. V was trimmed by 4 bases and J by 0 bases, leaving 13 bases between them. Germline CDR1 is MDHEN and CDR2 is SYDVKM. For the CDR3, the DNA is TGTGCCAGCAGTTCTGGCAGGCATGCCTCTGGAAACACCATATATTTT. It yields the protein CASSSGRHASGNTIYF.

CDR3 sequence reads: CASSLMGSGASYEQYF. In DNA, the CDR3 is TGCGCCAGCAGCTTGATGGGTAGCGGGGCTTCCTACGAGCAGTACTTC. The rearrangement links TRBV5-1 to TRBJ2-7; 8 bases map to TRBD2. V shed 1 base and J 1 base; nucleotides not matched to a gene: 7. Germline V gene lookup returns CDR1 SGHRS and CDR2 YFSETQ. This CDR3 is 16 amino acids long.

This clone occurred a few times. The chain joins TRBV18 to TRBJ1-6, with 8 bases matching TRBD1. CDR1 is KGHSH, CDR2 LQKENI, per germline. The V gene end was trimmed by 2 bases and the J gene end by 5 bases; junction bases not matched to a gene: 11. This CDR3 contains 18 residues. This chain's CDR3 is CASSPTTTGQGHNSPLHF. DNA of the CDR3: TGTGCCAGCTCACCAACCACCACCGGACAGGGCCATAATTCACCCCTCCACTTT.

V is TRBV7-9 and J is TRBJ2-3; D not certain. Germline CDR1 SEHNR, CDR2 FQNEAQ (reference sequence). Trimming removed 5 bases from V and 4 bases from J, with 4 bases in between. This CDR3 is built from 11 residues. CDR3 sequence reads: CASSHSDTQYF. In DNA, the CDR3 is TGTGCCAGCAGCCACTCAGATACGCAGTATTTT.

The genes are TRBV5-1 and TRBJ1-2, with 9 bases aligning to TRBD1. The CDR3 is made up of 14 amino acids. Germline CDR1 and CDR2: SGHRS and YFSETQ. The ends lost 0 bases at V and 7 bases at J; junction bases unmatched: 4. The CDR3 region has the DNA TGCGCCAGCAGCTTGGAAGGGGACAGGGCTGGCTACACCTTC. Amino acids: CASSLEGDRAGYTF. Filled out from reference TRBV5-1 and TRBJ1-2, the complete variable domain reads KAGVTQTPRYLIKTRGQQVTLSCSPISGHRSVSWYQQTPGQGLQFLFEYFSETQRNKGNFPGRFSGRQFSNSRSEMNVSTLELGDSALYLCASSLEGDRAGYTFGSGTRLTVV.

The gene calls are TRBV7-9 and TRBJ2-7; D gene ambiguous. Germline V gene sequence: CDR1 SEHNR, CDR2 FQNEAQ (reference sequence). Trimming took 6 bases from V and 3 from J, leaving 9 bases between them. The CDR3 loop spans 12 amino acids. CDR3 nucleotide sequence: TGTGCCAGCAGAAAAACTGGCTACGAGCAGTACTTC. The encoded protein is CASRKTGYEQYF.

The chain recombines TRBV5-1 with TRBJ1-3; 9 bases align to TRBD1. CDR3 length: 16 residues. The V gene end was trimmed by 4 bases and the J gene end by 0 bases; junction bases not matched to a gene: 5. Germline CDR1 is SGHRS and CDR2 is YFSETQ. The CDR3 region has the DNA TGCGCCAGCAGCCCACAGGGGGCCAACTCTGGAAACACCATATATTTT. It codes for CASSPQGANSGNTIYF.

The chain has TRBV7-2 and TRBJ1-1; D uncertain. V was cut by 1 base and J by 7 bases, with 16 bases left in between. The CDR3 consists of 15 residues. Germline CDR1 reads SGHTA; CDR2 reads FQGNSA. CDR3 protein: CASSLGLGGASEAFF. The CDR3 DNA reads as TGTGCCAGCAGCTTAGGTTTGGGAGGCGCCAGTGAAGCTTTCTTT. The variable domain in full, with the rest retrieved from reference TRBV7-2 and TRBJ1-1, is GAGVSQSPSNKVTEKGKDVELRCDPISGHTALYWYRQSLGQGLEFLIYFQGNSAPDKSGLPSDRFSAERTGGSVSTLTIQRTQQEDSAVYLCASSLGLGGASEAFFGQGTRLTVV.

The chain has TRBV15 and TRBJ2-3; no reliable D call. Trimming stripped 5 bases from V and 3 bases from J, with 12 bases between. Germline V gene data show CDR1 as LNHNV and CDR2 as YYDKDF (reference sequence). CDR3 length equals 14 residues. For the CDR3, the DNA is TGTGCCACCAGCCGTCTTAGATCGACAGATACGCAGTATTTT. Protein sequence: CATSRLRSTDTQYF.

The rearrangement links TRBV15 to TRBJ2-7; a possible D gene is TRBD1 (6 bases). Germline loops: CDR1 LNHNV, CDR2 YYDKDF (reference sequence). This CDR3 has 18 amino acids. V lost 0 bases and J lost 4, with 22 bases in between. CDR3 DNA sequence: TGTGCCACCAGCAGAGAAGGACCAGGGGCCTCAATGGGTTACGAGCAGTACTTC. As protein: CATSREGPGASMGYEQYF.

This rearrangement joins TRBV3-1 (or the pseudogene TRBV3-2) to TRBJ2-2, with a tentative D call TRBD1 (6 bases). Germline V gene sequence: CDR1 LGHDT, CDR2 YNNKEL (reference sequence). The CDR3 runs to 16 residues. Trimming stripped 2 bases from V and 6 bases from J, with 16 bases between. CDR3 amino acids: CASSQSGRGRAGELFF. CDR3 nucleotide sequence: TGTGCCAGCAGCCAATCGGGCAGGGGTAGGGCCGGGGAGCTGTTTTTT.

This clone was recorded only once. The V gene is TRBV30, the J gene TRBJ2-5; D is possibly TRBD2 (5 bases). The CDR3 is made up of 14 amino acids. Germline loops: CDR1 GTSNPN, CDR2 SVGIG (reference sequence). The V and J ends lost 0 bases and 2 bases respectively, with 10 bases between them. The CDR3 here is CAWSVSGTQETQYF. CDR3 sequence (DNA): TGTGCCTGGAGTGTCAGCGGTACACAAGAGACCCAGTACTTC.

The V call is TRBV14, the J call TRBJ2-7; TRBD1 aligns across 7 bases. With 1 base clipped from V and 4 bases from J, the junction kept 1 base outside the gene matches. CDR3 length equals 13 residues. Germline lookup yields CDR1 SGHDN and CDR2 FVKESK. The CDR3 nucleotides are TGTGCCAGCAGCCAAGGGACAGGTTACGAGCAGTACTTC. Translation gives CASSQGTGYEQYF.

The chain carries TRBV6-1 and TRBJ1-6; 7 bases are shared with TRBD1. V was clipped by 2 bases and J by 7 bases; unmatched bases: 5. This CDR3 is 15 amino acids long. CDR1 MNHNS and CDR2 SASEGT come from the germline V gene. CDR3 DNA: TGTGCCAGCAGTGAATTGGACAGGACAAATTCACCCCTCCACTTT. Translating it yields CASSELDRTNSPLHF.

The chain uses TRBV13 and TRBJ1-2, with 12 bases aligning to TRBD1. Looked up from germline, CDR1 is PRHDT and CDR2 is FYEKMQ (reference sequence). V was clipped by 7 bases and J by 0 bases; unmatched bases: 9. The CDR3 has 17 residues. The chain's CDR3 is CASTGTGGFITNYGYTF. Written as DNA, the CDR3 is TGTGCCAGCACCGGGACAGGGGGCTTCATTACTAACTATGGCTACACCTTC.

This clone showed up just a few times. This chain links TRBV12-2 with TRBJ1-4; whether TRBD1, the table's D call, matches the DNA was not checked. TRBV12-2 is assigned pseudogene status. The CDR3 runs 15 residues. The CDR3: CASRLVDRVIEKLFF. The DNA of the CDR3 is TGTGCAAGTCGCTTAGTGGACAGGGTGATTGAAAAACTGTTTTTT.

This chain uses TRBV19 with TRBJ2-7; D uncertain. The CDR3 is 11 amino acids. Germline V gene sequence: CDR1 LNHDA, CDR2 SQIVND (reference sequence). Trimming pared 1 base from V and 6 bases from J, leaving 4 bases between. CDR3 residues: CASSIGSEQYF. DNA of the CDR3: TGTGCCAGTAGTATAGGGAGCGAGCAGTACTTC.

The chain recombines TRBV10-3 with TRBJ2-1; D gene uncertain. V lost 6 bases and J lost 3, with 12 bases in between. The germline gives CDR1 ENHRY, CDR2 SYGVKD. This CDR3 contains 14 residues. Here the CDR3 DNA reads TGTGCCATCAGAGGAGTAGGTGTCTACAATGAGCAGTTCTTC. Its protein product is CAIRGVGVYNEQFF.

In its sample, this clone was seen a few times. V usage is TRBV19 and J usage is TRBJ1-5, with a weak D call TRBD1 (5 bases). The CDR3 length is 13 residues. V was shortened by 5 bases and J by 3 bases, with 8 bases between the two germline ends. The germline V gene encodes CDR1 LNHDA and CDR2 SQIVND (reference sequence). DNA for the CDR3: TGTGCCAGTAGTGGGGGGATCAATCAGCCCCAGCATTTT. Amino acid sequence: CASSGGINQPQHF. Based on the CDR3 plus reference TRBV19 and TRBJ1-5, the full variable domain is DGGITQSPKYLFRKEGQNVTLSCEQNLNHDAMYWYRQDPGQGLRLIYYSQIVNDFQKGDIAEGYSVSREKKESFPLTVTSAQKNPTAFYLCASSGGINQPQHFGDGTRLSIL.